The rows below give T cell receptor beta chains drawn from one sample of a study of PD-L1 blockade in urothelial cancer. Measured with immunoSEQ multiplex PCR; TCRdb has only the in-frame clones, and not every one. The sample has approximately 18,000 clones, around 86% seen once; the top ten hold 1.5% to 2%. The sequencing here drew on PBMCs, taken around atezolizumab (anti-PD-L1) treatment. These receptor sequences come from a man aged 45-60 years with urothelial cancer. CDR3s include the opening cysteine and the closing phenylalanine or tryptophan. The D gene is left open where the match is weak. Size is omitted from some rows. Given values are once, few, many or a class for expanded clones.

>TRBJ1-2|TRBD1|TRBV28|NA
TGTGCCAGCAGTTTTGTAAGCGGACAGGGGAATGGCTACACCTTC
CASSFVSGQGNGYTF
>TRBJ1-2|TRBD1|TRBV28|few
TGTGCCAGCAGTTTTTTGGGGACAGGGGCTCTAGCTAACTATGGCTACACCTTC
CASSFLGTGALANYGYTF
>TRBJ2-2|TRBD2|TRBV7-9|few
TGTGCCAGCAGCGGAGCGGGAGGGAACACCGGGGAGCTGTTTTTT
CASSGAGGNTGELFF
>TRBJ1-2|TRBD1|TRBV5-6|NA
TGTGCCAGCAGGCGACAGGGGGCGAATGGCTACACCTTC
CASRRQGANGYTF
>TRBJ2-3|TRBD2|TRBV7-9|NA
TGTGCCAGCAGCTTTAGCGGGGGGGCCGCGTCAGATACGCAGTATTTT
CASSFSGGAASDTQYF
>TRBJ2-3|NA|TRBV4-1|NA
TGCGCCAGCAGCCCCGGCGGTTATGGCACAGATACGCAGTATTTT
CASSPGGYGTDTQYF
>TRBJ1-2|TRBD1|TRBV25-1|NA
TGTGCCAGCAGTGTGGGACGACAGGGGGCCGCGCGGGGCTACACCTTC
CASSVGRQGAARGYTF
>TRBJ2-5|NA|TRBV7-7|NA
TGTGCTAGCAGCTTAGGGGTAGCCGGAGAGGAGACCCAGTACTTC
CASSLGVAGEETQYF
>TRBJ2-2|TRBD1|TRBV5-1|once
TGCGCCAGCAGCTTAGCGGGACAGGGAGGAACCGGGGAGCTGTTTTTT
CASSLAGQGGTGELFF
>TRBJ1-2|NA|TRBV6-1|NA
TGTGCCAGCAGGTCCCCTAGCCAGTATGGCTACACCTTC
CASRSPSQYGYTF
>TRBJ1-1|TRBD1|TRBV2|NA
TGTGCCAGCAGTTACAGGGGGCCGAACACTGAAGCTTTCTTT
CASSYRGPNTEAFF
>TRBJ2-3|NA|TRBV14|NA
TGTGCCAGCAGCCCCGGCGGTAGTGGAGATACGCAGTATTTT
CASSPGGSGDTQYF
>TRBJ2-2|TRBD1|TRBV6-5|NA
TGTGCCAGCAGTGCGGAGACAGGGGACACCGGGGAGCTGTTTTTT
CASSAETGDTGELFF
>TRBJ1-1|NA|TRBV19|once
TGTGCCAGTAGTCTCCAGGGAAGGAGCACTGAAGCTTTCTTT
CASSLQGRSTEAFF
>TRBJ1-2|NA|TRBV5-4|NA
TGTGCCAGCAGCTTGGCCGGGACAACCGACCTCTATGGCTACACCTTC
CASSLAGTTDLYGYTF
>TRBJ2-3|TRBD1|TRBV4-2|NA
TGTGCCAGCAGCCAAGGGACACAGGGGGCCCGATTTACAGATACGCAGTATTTT
CASSQGTQGARFTDTQYF
>TRBJ1-2|NA|TRBV23-1|once
TGCGCCAGCAGTCAAAGCCCTAGGTTCTCTAACTATGGCTACACCTTC
CASSQSPRFSNYGYTF
>TRBJ2-5|NA|TRBV5-6|NA
TGTGCCAGCAGCCCCGGTAGCGGTCCCGAGACCCAGTACTTC
CASSPGSGPETQYF
>TRBJ2-2|TRBD1|TRBV2|NA
TGTGCCAGCAGCCAGGGGGCCGGACTACCCGGGGAGCTGTTTTTT
CASSQGAGLPGELFF
>TRBJ1-6|NA|TRBV2|NA
TGTGCCAGCAGTGAGTCCAGGGGCCTGCAGACAAGGTATTCACCCCTCCACTTT
CASSESRGLQTRYSPLHF
>TRBJ1-1|NA|TRBV11-3|NA
TGTGCCAGCAGCATTGACGGGATTAACACTGAAGCTTTCTTT
CASSIDGINTEAFF
>TRBJ1-1|NA|TRBV10-3|NA
TGTGCCATCAGTGTAGGAAGGACAGAGAACACTGAAGCTTTCTTT
CAISVGRTENTEAFF
>TRBJ2-7|NA|TRBV30|NA
TGTGCCTGGAAGTCTCGAGAAGCCCGCTACGAGCAGTACTTC
CAWKSREARYEQYF
>TRBJ1-3|NA|TRBV28|NA
TGTGCCAGCAGTTTACTAACCACCTCTGGAAACACCATATATTTT
CASSLLTTSGNTIYF
>TRBJ2-7|TRBD1|TRBV25-1|NA
TGTGCCAGCAGTGAATCCGGGTTGGGGACAGGGGCAGGCGAGCAGTACTTC
CASSESGLGTGAGEQYF
>TRBJ1-3|NA|TRBV6-1|NA
TGTGCCAGCAGTGACCCCCAGGGGCCTTCTGGAAACACCATATATTTT
CASSDPQGPSGNTIYF
>TRBJ1-4|TRBD1|TRBV19|few
TGTGCCAGTAGGCGACGACAGGGGATTAATGAAAAACTGTTTTTT
CASRRRQGINEKLFF
>TRBJ1-5|NA|TRBV2|NA
TGTGCCAGCAGCGAACTACAGGATTATAGCAATCAGCCCCAGCATTTT
CASSELQDYSNQPQHF
>TRBJ1-1|NA|TRBV28|NA
TGTGCCACCGGACTCTCCCCCACTGAAGCTTTCTTT
CATGLSPTEAFF
>TRBJ2-1|TRBD2|TRBV7-9|once
TGTGCCAGCTCGAGCGGGAGCTCCTACAATGAGCAGTTCTTC
CASSSGSSYNEQFF
>TRBJ2-7|TRBD2|TRBV5-1|NA
TGCGCCAGCAGCTTGGAGACTAGCGGAGGCTACGAGCAGTACTTC
CASSLETSGGYEQYF
>TRBJ2-5|NA|TRBV7-6|NA
TGTGCCAGCAGCTTAGCAGGGGCGGAGACCCAGTACTTC
CASSLAGAETQYF
>TRBJ2-1|NA|TRBV6-1|NA
TGTGCCAGCAGTGAAAACTTTGGCGGGAACACGTACAATGAGCAGTTCTTC
CASSENFGGNTYNEQFF
>TRBJ1-3|NA|TRBV4-2|NA
TGTGCCAGCAGCCAAGTCAAAGGGGCTGGAAACACCATATATTTT
CASSQVKGAGNTIYF
>TRBJ1-5|NA|TRBV7-2|NA
TGTGCCAGCAGCACTACAGGTAATCAGCCCCAGCATTTT
CASSTTGNQPQHF
>TRBJ2-2|TRBD2|TRBV29-1|NA
TGCAGCGTTGATGTGGGGGGGGCCGGGGAGCTGTTTTTT
CSVDVGGAGELFF
>TRBJ1-6|TRBD1|TRBV28|NA
TGTGCCACCAGACAGGGGAACTCCTATAATTCACCCCTCCACTTT
CATRQGNSYNSPLHF
>TRBJ1-5|NA|TRBV4-1|once
TGCGCCAGCAGCCAAGGGGTGAACTACCGGGGTCAGCCCCAGCATTTT
CASSQGVNYRGQPQHF
>TRBJ1-5|NA|TRBV27|few
TGTGCCAGCAGTTGGCAGTACAATCAGCCCCAGCATTTT
CASSWQYNQPQHF
>TRBJ1-2|NA|TRBV7-9|NA
TGTGCCAGCAGCTTATCCCGGGACATCCTTTCCGGGCTCTATGGCTACACCTTC
CASSLSRDILSGLYGYTF
>TRBJ2-3|NA|TRBV9|NA
TGTGCCAGCAGCGCGGGGGCAGATACGCAGTATTTT
CASSAGADTQYF
>TRBJ1-2|NA|TRBV28|NA
TGTGCCAGTTTTTCAGGGATTAACTATGGCTACACCTTC
CASFSGINYGYTF
>TRBJ1-6|TRBD1|TRBV23-1|NA
TGCGCCAGCAGTCGACCGAAATCTGACCGGGACAGGTTTCGTTCACCCCTCCACTTT
CASSRPKSDRDRFRSPLHF
>TRBJ2-7|TRBD2|TRBV6-6|NA
TGTGCCAGCAGACAGGCGGGGGGGCCCGGATACGAGCAGTACTTC
CASRQAGGPGYEQYF
>TRBJ2-7|NA|TRBV29-1|NA
TGCAGCGTTGAAGATCAGGCCGCATACGAGCAGTACTTC
CSVEDQAAYEQYF
>TRBJ2-7|TRBD2|TRBV4-1|NA
TGCGCCAGCAGCCCGGGTGGGCTAGCGGGAAGGTCGAGGGACGAGCAGTACTTC
CASSPGGLAGRSRDEQYF
>TRBJ2-2|NA|TRBV6-6|once
TGTGCCAGCAGTCCCGGACTTTACACCGGGGAGCTGTTTTTT
CASSPGLYTGELFF
>TRBJ2-3|NA|TRBV9|NA
TGTGCCAGCAGCGGGGGAGGTTCGGGCACAGATACGCAGTATTTT
CASSGGGSGTDTQYF
>TRBJ1-1|TRBD1|TRBV18|few
TGTGCCAGCTCACCGACAGGGGGAGGCACTGAAGCTTTCTTT
CASSPTGGGTEAFF
>TRBJ1-3|NA|TRBV5-5|NA
TGTGCCAGCAGCCCACAGGTCAGCCTGGACACCATATATTTT
CASSPQVSLDTIYF
>TRBJ1-4|TRBD1|TRBV2|NA
TGTGCCAGCAGTCTTGGACAGGTCCCGTTTTTT
CASSLGQVPFF
>TRBJ2-1|TRBD1|TRBV19|NA
TGTGCCAGTAGTATAGGGGACAGGGGCAGGGGAGGTTACAATGAGCAGTTCTTC
CASSIGDRGRGGYNEQFF
>TRBJ2-1|NA|TRBV9|NA
TGTGCCAGCAGCGTACGCGGCGGGGCCCTTAACAATGAGCAGTTCTTC
CASSVRGGALNNEQFF
>TRBJ2-1|NA|TRBV7-2|NA
TGTGCCAGCAGCTTAAGGGGAAATGAGCAGTTCTTC
CASSLRGNEQFF
>TRBJ2-3|TRBD1|TRBV6-4|NA
TGTGCCAGCAGTGACTCGCAGGGGGCAGATACGCAGTATTTT
CASSDSQGADTQYF
>TRBJ2-2|TRBD2|TRBV6-5|NA
TGTGCCAGCAACTTCGCGGGAGGAAACACCGGGGAGCTGTTTTTT
CASNFAGGNTGELFF
>TRBJ1-6|TRBD1|TRBV6-1|few
TGTGCCAGCAGTGAAGGCAGGGGGCGTCTTAATTCACCCCTCCACTTT
CASSEGRGRLNSPLHF